This T cell receptor beta chain was sequenced during a study of T cell repertoires in cytomegalovirus infection. CDR1 KGHSH and CDR2 LQKENI come from the germline V gene. CDR3 length: 16 residues. Deletions cut 4 bases from V and 0 bases from J, with 15 bases between. Each CDR3 protein gets one entry after TCRdb re-called the reads with MiXCR. The table shows 150,000 to 160,000 distinct CDR3 sequences, with roughly a quarter occurring only once. The V call is TRBV18, the J call TRBJ1-2; the D gene is possibly TRBD1 (5 bases). The sequenced sample was PBMCs. The TCR comes from a human donor in good health (CMV status not recorded). Some clones in this sample may be carry-over from other donors' samples. CDR3 in DNA: TGTGCCAGCTCACAAACCAGCCGGACACCTAACTATGGCTACACCTTC. It translates to CASSQTSRTPNYGYTF.